This record covers a single T cell receptor (beta chain). Methods used by the authors: It was from reference gene primer amplification that nucleated cell counts were estimated. The table came from immunoSEQ multiplex PCR; TCRdb's copy has only in-frame clones and leaves some out. The DNA was the basis for D and trimming; V, J and clone size are from that table. The profile covers around 150,000 clones, with about 85% appearing a single time and over 3% taken by the ten largest. This record belongs to a study of blood T cell repertoires in COVID-19. Deletions cut 1 base from V and 4 bases from J, with 14 bases between. The germline V gene encodes CDR1 MGHRA and CDR2 YSYEKL. This CDR3 has 17 residues.

The rearrangement joins TRBV4-1 to TRBJ2-6; D is possibly TRBD1 (6 bases). The sample taken for sequencing was peripheral blood. The source is a human donor with acute or convalescent COVID-19. The donor label of this sample is uncertain. As DNA, the CDR3 is TGCGCCAGCAGCCAAGCAACAGGGCCGGTCGGGGCCAACGTCCTGACTTTC. Translated, it gives CASSQATGPVGANVLTF.